In this sample, the clone carrying this TCR beta chain turned up many times. This record belongs to a study of T cell repertoires in cytomegalovirus infection. Study-level background: Signatures in public TCR beta sequences pointed to both CMV infection and matching HLA type.

MiXCR, run by TCRdb on the reads, gives a single entry per CDR3 protein. The sample contains under 150,000 distinct CDR3 sequences, roughly 8.2% of which appear only once. This TCR was recovered from a human donor in good health (CMV status not recorded). Some clones in this sample may be carry-over from other donors' samples. Sequencing input: PBMCs.

The CDR3 loop is CASEGGGKSGNTIYF. CDR3 nucleotide sequence: TGTGCCAGCGAGGGAGGAGGGAAGTCTGGAAACACCATATATTTT. The J gene is TRBJ1-3, the V gene TRBV6-1; no firm D call. Germline values: CDR1 MNHNS, CDR2 SASEGT. The CDR3 runs to 15 residues. With 8 bases removed from V and 1 base from J, the gap between germline ends came to 15 bases.